This T cell receptor beta chain was profiled in a study of regulatory T cells in long-lasting Graves disease. Trimming pared 1 base from V and 5 bases from J, leaving 12 bases between. There are 15 residues in the CDR3. Germline CDR1 is MGHRA and CDR2 is YSYEKL. Time point defined: newly diagnosed GD, antithyroid drugs for less than 3 months. After RNA was extracted from PBMCs, the TCR library was made from it. Sequencing libraries for TCR beta were prepared with iRepertoire HTBI primers and Arm-PCR of CDR3 regions. TCRdb reanalysed the multiplex PCR reads using MiXCR and keeps one entry per CDR3 protein. Among 350,000 to 500,000 distinct CDR3 sequences listed, roughly 17% were seen once. At least ten counts were recorded for this clonotype. This sample also appeared in a second study, on T cells in Graves' hyperthyroidism and ophthalmopathy.

The rearrangement uses TRBV4-1 and TRBJ1-5; the D gene is possibly TRBD1 (5 bases). Sequences were derived from peripheral blood mononuclear cells (PBMCs), sampled at new diagnosis, from a patient treated with antithyroid drugs. The origin of this receptor is a woman in her 30s with Graves disease. The CDR3 spells CASSQGRGVYQPQHF. The DNA of the CDR3 is TGCGCCAGCAGCCAAGGAAGAGGGGTCTATCAGCCCCAGCATTTT.